Listed below are T cell receptor beta chains from one sample, sequenced in a study of beta chain features in type 1 diabetes. The data were produced by immunoSEQ multiplex PCR, yet TCRdb's version contains in-frame clones alone and is incomplete. The sample contains 970,000 or so clones, roughly a sixth of which appear only once. The sequenced material came from naive CD4+ T cells from blood. These receptors all stem from a woman under 30 in good health. Each CDR3 is given with its conserved first and last residue. The D gene is left open where the match is weak.

V gene	D gene	J gene	CDR3 protein
TRBV27	TRBD1	TRBJ1-5	CASSLSGGQGGWQPQHF
TRBV10-3	TRBD2	TRBJ2-3	CAIRKTLAGDSDTQYF
TRBV7-9	TRBD2	TRBJ2-7	CASSLAGTSASSYEQYF
TRBV7-2	-	TRBJ2-3	CASSLGRLTSTDTQYF
TRBV5-1	-	TRBJ2-1	CASSFGDRDAAYNEQFF
TRBV27	TRBD2	TRBJ2-2	CASSFTSGTRTGELFF
TRBV5-4	TRBD2	TRBJ2-1	CASSYPDLAGANEQFF
TRBV19	-	TRBJ2-5	CASSPWPPGRETQYF
TRBV7-8	TRBD1	TRBJ1-1	CASSRSGMTGTNTEAFF
TRBV7-2	-	TRBJ1-5	CASSPRTNQPQHF
TRBV15	TRBD2	TRBJ2-1	CATSRDPSGSGNEQFF
TRBV5-1	TRBD1	TRBJ1-1	CASSMDRGRNTEAFF
TRBV18	-	TRBJ2-7	CASSPPEAPYEQYF
TRBV27	TRBD2	TRBJ2-3	CASSLSRREGTDTQYF
TRBV21-1	-	TRBJ2-3	CASSKGTSGVTDTQYF
TRBV15	-	TRBJ2-1	CATSRAGSRVNEQFF
TRBV2	TRBD1	TRBJ1-5	CASGTGVSNQPQHF
TRBV7-2	-	TRBJ2-1	CASSLALSPDYNEQFF
TRBV29-1	TRBD1	TRBJ2-3	CSVPTGQVNTDTQYF
TRBV28	-	TRBJ2-5	CASQGDSKETQYF
TRBV28	-	TRBJ2-7	CASSFPPGEYYQSSYEQYF
TRBV18	-	TRBJ1-1	CASSPLVGLRGDTEAFF
TRBV7-9	TRBD2	TRBJ2-3	CASSFLAGRTDTQYF
TRBV7-2	TRBD1	TRBJ2-5	CASSFRGGSGTQYF